Listed below are T cell receptor beta chains from one sample, sequenced in a study of blood T cell repertoires in COVID-19. Here immunoSEQ multiplex PCR was the method, and the copy in TCRdb shows in-frame clones only, minus some. The sample carries some 300,000 clones, approximately 89% recorded once. Sample: PBMCs or T cells enriched from blood (not recorded which). These receptors all come from a woman younger than 45 who had recovered from COVID-19. CDR3s include the opening cysteine and the closing phenylalanine or tryptophan. Each record gives: clone size, J gene, V gene, D gene, CDR3 protein, CDR3 DNA. The D gene is left open where the match is weak. Clone size, where shown, is once, few, many, or a class for clones that have expanded.

. | TRBJ2-1 | TRBV5-1 | . | CASSSRAGPLYNEQFF | TGCGCCAGCAGCTCTCGAGCGGGCCCCCTCTACAATGAGCAGTTCTTC
. | TRBJ1-5 | TRBV10-3 | . | CAISEGGTNQPQHF | TGTGCCATCAGTGAGGGGGGGACCAATCAGCCCCAGCATTTT
. | TRBJ2-7 | TRBV14 | . | CASSQNGGRMRGYEQYF | TGTGCCAGCAGCCAAAATGGTGGGAGGATGCGCGGCTACGAGCAGTACTTC
. | TRBJ1-4 | TRBV29-1 | . | CSAKDGGWEKLFF | TGCAGCGCTAAAGACGGGGGATGGGAAAAACTGTTTTTT
. | TRBJ2-7 | TRBV5-1 | TRBD2 | CASSLAGTSGFYEQYF | TGCGCCAGCAGCTTGGCCGGGACTAGCGGCTTCTACGAGCAGTACTTC
. | TRBJ2-1 | TRBV5-1 | . | CASSFGFTFDSYSYNEQFF | TGCGCCAGCAGCTTTGGATTCACCTTTGACTCTTACTCCTACAATGAGCAGTTCTTC
. | TRBJ2-7 | TRBV15 | TRBD2 | CATSRDLAEYEQYF | TGTGCCACCAGCAGAGATCTAGCGGAATACGAGCAGTACTTC
once | TRBJ2-5 | TRBV28 | TRBD1 | CASTLTGTGGAETQYF | TGTGCCAGCACCCTAACCGGGACAGGGGGCGCGGAGACCCAGTACTTC
. | TRBJ2-7 | TRBV11-1 | . | CASSLDQGSEQYF | TGTGCCAGCAGCTTAGACCAGGGGAGCGAGCAGTACTTC
. | TRBJ1-3 | TRBV9 | . | CASSSSPSSSGNTIYF | TGTGCCAGCAGCTCATCTCCCTCGAGCTCTGGAAACACCATATATTTT
many | TRBJ1-5 | TRBV7-8 | . | CASSSWGGNQPQHF | TGTGCCAGCAGCTCATGGGGGGGTAATCAGCCCCAGCATTTT